This TCR beta chain was documented in a study of blood T cell repertoires in COVID-19. This clone was counted ten times or more. The sample carries other DNA sequences with the same CDR3. Trimming at V came to 0 bases and at J to 3 bases, leaving 0 bases not matched to a gene. CDR3 length: 15 residues. Germline loops: CDR1 MRHNA, CDR2 SNTAGT. Profiled with immunoSEQ multiplex PCR; TCRdb holds only in-frame clones, not every one. The sample has fewer than 300,000 clones, around 84% seen once. This clonotype was obtained from a woman between 45 and 60 years old who had recovered from COVID-19. The material sequenced was PBMCs or T cells enriched from blood (not recorded which). This chain links TRBV6-4 with TRBJ2-1; 9 bases align to TRBD2. CDR3: CASSDSAGGYNEQFF. CDR3 bases: TGTGCCAGCAGTGACTCAGCGGGGGGCTACAATGAGCAGTTCTTC.